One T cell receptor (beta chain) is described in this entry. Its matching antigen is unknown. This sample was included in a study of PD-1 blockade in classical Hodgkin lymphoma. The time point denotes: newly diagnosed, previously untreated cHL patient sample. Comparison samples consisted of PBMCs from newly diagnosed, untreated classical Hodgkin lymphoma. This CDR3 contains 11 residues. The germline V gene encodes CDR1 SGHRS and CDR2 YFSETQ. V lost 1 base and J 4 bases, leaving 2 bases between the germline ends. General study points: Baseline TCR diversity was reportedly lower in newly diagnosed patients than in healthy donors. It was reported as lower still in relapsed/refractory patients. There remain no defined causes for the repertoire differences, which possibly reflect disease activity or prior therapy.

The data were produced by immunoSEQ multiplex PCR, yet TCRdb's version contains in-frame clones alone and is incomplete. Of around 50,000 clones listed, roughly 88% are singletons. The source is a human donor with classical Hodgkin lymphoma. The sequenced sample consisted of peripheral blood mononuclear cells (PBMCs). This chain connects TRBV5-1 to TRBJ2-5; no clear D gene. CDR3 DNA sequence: TGCGCCAGCAGCTTGACAGAGACCCAGTACTTC. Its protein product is CASSLTETQYF.